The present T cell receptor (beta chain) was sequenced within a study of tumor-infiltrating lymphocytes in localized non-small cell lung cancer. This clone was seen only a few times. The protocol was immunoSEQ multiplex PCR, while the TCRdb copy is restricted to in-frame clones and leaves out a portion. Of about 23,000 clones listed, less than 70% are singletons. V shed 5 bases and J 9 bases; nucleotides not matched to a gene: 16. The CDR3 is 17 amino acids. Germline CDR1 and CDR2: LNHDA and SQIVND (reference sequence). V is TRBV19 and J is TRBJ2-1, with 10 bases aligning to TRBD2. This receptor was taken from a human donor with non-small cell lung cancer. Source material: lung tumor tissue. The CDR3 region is CASSATAIVGLATEQFF. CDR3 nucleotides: TGTGCCAGTAGTGCCACTGCCATTGTGGGACTAGCGACTGAGCAGTTCTTC.